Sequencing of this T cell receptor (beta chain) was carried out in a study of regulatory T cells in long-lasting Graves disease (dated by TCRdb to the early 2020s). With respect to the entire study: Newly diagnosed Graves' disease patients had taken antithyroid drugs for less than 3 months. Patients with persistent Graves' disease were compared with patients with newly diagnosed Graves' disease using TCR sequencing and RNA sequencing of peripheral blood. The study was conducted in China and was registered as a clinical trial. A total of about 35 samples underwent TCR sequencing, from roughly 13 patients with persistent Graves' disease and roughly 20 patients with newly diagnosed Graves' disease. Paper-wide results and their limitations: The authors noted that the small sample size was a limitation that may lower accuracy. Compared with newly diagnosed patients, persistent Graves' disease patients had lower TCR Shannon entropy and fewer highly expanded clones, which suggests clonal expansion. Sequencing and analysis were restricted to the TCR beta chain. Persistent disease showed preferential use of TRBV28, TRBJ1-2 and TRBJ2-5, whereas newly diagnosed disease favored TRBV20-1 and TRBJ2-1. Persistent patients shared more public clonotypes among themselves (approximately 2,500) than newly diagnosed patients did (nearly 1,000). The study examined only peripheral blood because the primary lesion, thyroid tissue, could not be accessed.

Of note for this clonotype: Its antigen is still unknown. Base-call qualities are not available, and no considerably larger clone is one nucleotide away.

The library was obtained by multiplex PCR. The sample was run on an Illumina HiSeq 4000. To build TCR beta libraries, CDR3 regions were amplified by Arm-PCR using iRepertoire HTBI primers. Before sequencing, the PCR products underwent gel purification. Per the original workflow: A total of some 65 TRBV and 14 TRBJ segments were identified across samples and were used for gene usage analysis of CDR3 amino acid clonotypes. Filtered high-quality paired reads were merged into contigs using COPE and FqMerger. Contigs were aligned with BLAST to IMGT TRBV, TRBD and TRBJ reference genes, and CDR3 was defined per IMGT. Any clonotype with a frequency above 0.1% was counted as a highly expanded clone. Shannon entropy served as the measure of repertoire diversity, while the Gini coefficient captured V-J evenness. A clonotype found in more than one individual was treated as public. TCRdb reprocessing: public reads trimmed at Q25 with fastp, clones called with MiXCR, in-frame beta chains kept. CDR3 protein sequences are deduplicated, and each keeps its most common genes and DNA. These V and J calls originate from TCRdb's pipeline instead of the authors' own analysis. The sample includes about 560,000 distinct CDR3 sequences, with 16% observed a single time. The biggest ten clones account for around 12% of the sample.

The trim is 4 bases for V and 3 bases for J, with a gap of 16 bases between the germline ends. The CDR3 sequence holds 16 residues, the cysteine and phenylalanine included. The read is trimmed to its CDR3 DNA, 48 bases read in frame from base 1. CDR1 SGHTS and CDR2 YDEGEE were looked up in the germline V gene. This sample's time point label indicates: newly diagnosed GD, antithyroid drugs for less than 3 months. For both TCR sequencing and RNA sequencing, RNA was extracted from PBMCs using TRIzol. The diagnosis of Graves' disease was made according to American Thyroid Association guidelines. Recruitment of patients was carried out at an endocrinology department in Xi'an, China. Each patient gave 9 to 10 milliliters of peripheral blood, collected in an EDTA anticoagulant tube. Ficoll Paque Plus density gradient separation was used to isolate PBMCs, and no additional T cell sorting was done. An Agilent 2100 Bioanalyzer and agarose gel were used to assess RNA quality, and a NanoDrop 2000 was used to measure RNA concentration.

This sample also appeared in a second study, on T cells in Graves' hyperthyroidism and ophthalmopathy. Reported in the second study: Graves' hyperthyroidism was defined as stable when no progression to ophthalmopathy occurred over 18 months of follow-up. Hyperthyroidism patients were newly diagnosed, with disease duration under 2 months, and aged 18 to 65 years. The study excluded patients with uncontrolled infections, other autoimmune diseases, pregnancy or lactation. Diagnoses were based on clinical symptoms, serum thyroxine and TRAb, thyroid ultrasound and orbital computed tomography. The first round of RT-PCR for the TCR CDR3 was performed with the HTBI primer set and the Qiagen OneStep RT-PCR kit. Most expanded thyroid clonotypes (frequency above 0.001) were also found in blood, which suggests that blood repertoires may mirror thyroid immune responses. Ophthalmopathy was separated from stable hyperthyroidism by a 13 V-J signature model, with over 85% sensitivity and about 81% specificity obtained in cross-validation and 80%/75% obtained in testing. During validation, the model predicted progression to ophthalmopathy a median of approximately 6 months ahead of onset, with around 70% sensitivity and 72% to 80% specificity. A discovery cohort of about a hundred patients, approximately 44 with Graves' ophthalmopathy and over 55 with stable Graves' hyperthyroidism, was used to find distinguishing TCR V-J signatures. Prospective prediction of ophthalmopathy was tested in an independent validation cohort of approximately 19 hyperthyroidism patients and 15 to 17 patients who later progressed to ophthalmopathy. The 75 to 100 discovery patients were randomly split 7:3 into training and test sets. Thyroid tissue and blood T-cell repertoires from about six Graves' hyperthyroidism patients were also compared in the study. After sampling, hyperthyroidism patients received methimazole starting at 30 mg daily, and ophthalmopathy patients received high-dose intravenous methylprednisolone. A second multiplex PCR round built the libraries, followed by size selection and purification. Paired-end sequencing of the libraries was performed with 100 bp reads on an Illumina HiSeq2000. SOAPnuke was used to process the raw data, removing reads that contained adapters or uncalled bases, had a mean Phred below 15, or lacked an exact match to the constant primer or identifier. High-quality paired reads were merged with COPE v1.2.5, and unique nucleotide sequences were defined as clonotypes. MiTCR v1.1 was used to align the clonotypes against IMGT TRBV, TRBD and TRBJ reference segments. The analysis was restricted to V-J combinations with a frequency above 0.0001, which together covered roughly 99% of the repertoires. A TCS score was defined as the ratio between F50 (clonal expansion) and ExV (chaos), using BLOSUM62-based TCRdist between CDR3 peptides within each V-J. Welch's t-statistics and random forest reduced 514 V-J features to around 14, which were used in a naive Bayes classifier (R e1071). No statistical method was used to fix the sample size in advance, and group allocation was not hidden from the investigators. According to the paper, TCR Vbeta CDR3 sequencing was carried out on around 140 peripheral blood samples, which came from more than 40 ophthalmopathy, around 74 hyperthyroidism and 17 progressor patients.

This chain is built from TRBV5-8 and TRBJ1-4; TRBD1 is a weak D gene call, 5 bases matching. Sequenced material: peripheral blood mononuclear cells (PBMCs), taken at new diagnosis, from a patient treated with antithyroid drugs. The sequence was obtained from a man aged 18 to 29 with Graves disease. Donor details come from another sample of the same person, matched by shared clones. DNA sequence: TGTGCCAGCAGCCCCGGACAAGGACGGCCTAATGAAAAACTGTTTTTT. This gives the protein CASSPGQGRPNEKLFF.